This T cell receptor (beta chain) originates from a study of blood T cell repertoires in COVID-19. Overall study: PBMCs, B-cell-depleted T cells, or T cells were the source of the cDNA or gDNA that made up the material.

Germline lookup yields CDR1 MDHEN and CDR2 SYDVKM. V trimming: 8 bases; J trimming: 7 bases; junction bases outside the gene matches: 11. The CDR3 contains 15 residues. In the study's own analysis: Quantification of nucleated cells was approximated via reference gene primer amplification. Repertoires were generated with immunoSEQ multiplex PCR, while TCRdb's copy carries only in-frame clones and drops some. The V and J calls and clone size are taken from that table; D and trimming were inferred from the DNA. The data hold about 89,000 clones, with approximately 79% observed a single time. This chain links TRBV28 with TRBJ2-1, with TRBD2 matching over 10 bases. Sequenced input: peripheral blood. The TCR comes from an elderly woman with acute or convalescent COVID-19. The CDR3 spells CASGPRAGGWNEQFF. The CDR3 DNA is TGTGCCAGCGGGCCCAGAGCGGGGGGGTGGAATGAGCAGTTCTTC.